Below, 18 T cell receptor beta chains from the same sample are listed, as sequenced in a study of T-cell reconstitution after alpha-beta-depleted transplantation in children. TCRbeta library preparation incorporated unique molecular identifiers. Via MiXCR, TCRdb re-called the PCR reads, giving one row per CDR3 protein. The table includes 350,000 to 500,000 distinct CDR3 sequences, 43% detected once. This sample comprised PBMCs, obtained before TCRalphabeta/CD19-depleted stem cell transplant. The receptors originated from a girl aged 2-10 years with aplastic anemia, due to receive a stem cell transplant.

The CDR3 spells CASSPPGLAGPIAKNIQYF. CDR3 coding DNA: TGTGCCAGCAGCCCACCGGGACTAGCGGGCCCGATAGCCAAAAACATTCAGTACTTC. The chain has TRBV3-1 and TRBJ2-4; TRBD2 matches 12 bases. Trimming removed 4 bases from V and 0 bases from J; junction bases left unmatched: 10. Germline V gene data show CDR1 as LGHDT and CDR2 as YNNKEL (reference sequence). The CDR3 consists of 19 residues.

Ten or more counts support this clonotype. The chain combines TRBV20-1 with TRBJ2-3; D call uncertain. The CDR3 is 13 residues long. Germline V CDR1 and CDR2: DFQATT, SNEGSKA (reference sequence). Trimming took off 2 bases at V and 5 bases at J, with 11 bases between the two ends. Here the CDR3 reads CSARLPFGDTQYF. Written as DNA, the CDR3 is TGCAGTGCTAGACTGCCGTTCGGAGATACGCAGTATTTT.

CDR3 nucleotide sequence: TGTGCCAGCAGCTTGGAGCGGGACTTACCTAGCACAGATACGCAGTATTTT. This codes for CASSLERDLPSTDTQYF. This sequence joins TRBV7-8 and TRBJ2-3, with 7 bases lining up with TRBD2. The CDR3 consists of 17 residues. Germline V gives CDR1 SGHVS, CDR2 FQNEAQ. With 3 bases clipped from V and 0 bases from J, the junction kept 9 bases outside the gene matches.

The J gene is TRBJ2-3, the V gene TRBV12-5; D call uncertain. The CDR3 runs 14 residues. The ends were cut back, 3 bases at V and 0 bases at J, with 7 bases in the middle. CDR1 and CDR2 from the germline V gene are LGHNT and FRNRAP. In nucleotides, the CDR3 is TGTGCTAGTGGTTTCCAGGAAAGCACAGATACGCAGTATTTT. Its protein product is CASGFQESTDTQYF. Using reference TRBV12-5 and TRBJ2-3 for the parts outside the CDR3, the full variable domain is DARVTQTPRHKVTEMGQEVTMRCQPILGHNTVFWYRQTMMQGLELLAYFRNRAPLDDSGMPKDRFSAEMPDATLATLKIQPSEPRDSAVYFCASGFQESTDTQYFGPGTRLTVL.

This clonotype was counted between two and nine times. The V gene is TRBV20-1, the J gene TRBJ2-5; tentatively, D is TRBD2 (7 bases). The CDR3 has 16 amino acids. Trimming took off 3 bases at V and 1 base at J, with 18 bases between the two ends. Germline V gives CDR1 DFQATT, CDR2 SNEGSKA (reference sequence). CDR3 region: CSASRSGAGVQETQYF. The CDR3 DNA reads as TGCAGTGCTAGTCGGTCAGGGGCGGGAGTCCAAGAGACCCAGTACTTC.

A few counts support this clonotype. This rearrangement joins TRBV29-1 to TRBJ2-1, with D perhaps TRBD2 (7 bases). Germline V lookup: CDR1 SQVTM, CDR2 ANQGSEA. Trimming left V 6 bases short and J 10 bases short, with 10 bases between. The CDR3 sequence is 10 residues long. In DNA form, the CDR3 reads TGCAGCGTGCGGGGGACAGAGCAGTTCTTC. This gives the protein CSVRGTEQFF.

This clonotype was counted many times. The chain links TRBV7-9 to TRBJ1-1; TRBD1 might be the D (5 bases). This CDR3 has 13 amino acids. CDR1 is SEHNR and CDR2 is FQNEAQ in the germline V gene (reference sequence). V lost 1 base and J lost 4, with 7 bases in between. Written as DNA, the CDR3 is TGTGCCAGCAGCTTAGATACAGGCACTGAAGCTTTCTTT. It encodes CASSLDTGTEAFF.

The J gene is TRBJ2-7, the V gene TRBV2; D is unclear. Per germline, CDR1 SNHLY and CDR2 FYNNEI. V lost 6 bases and J lost 6, with 9 bases in between. This CDR3 region has 11 residues. The CDR3 DNA reads as TGTGCCAGCAGAAGGGATGCCGAGCAGTACTTC. Protein sequence: CASRRDAEQYF.

This chain connects TRBV5-1 to TRBJ2-3, with 9 bases that match TRBD1. V dropped 4 bases and J dropped 6; count of bases not matched to a gene: 12. This CDR3 has 16 residues. The germline CDR1 and CDR2 sequences are SGHRS and YFSETQ. This CDR3 reads CASSPDLQGADDTQYF. The CDR3 nucleotides read TGCGCCAGCAGCCCAGACCTACAGGGGGCGGATGATACGCAGTATTTT.

This clonotype appeared many times. This rearrangement joins TRBV29-1 to TRBJ2-3; 9 nucleotides line up with TRBD2. CDR1 is SQVTM, CDR2 ANQGSEA, per germline. V gave up 7 bases and J gave up 5 bases; unmatched junction bases: 10. This CDR3 comprises 14 residues. The CDR3 DNA reads TGCAGCGCCGAGGGCGGGAGGGCCGGAGATACGCAGTATTTT. It specifies CSAEGGRAGDTQYF.

For the CDR3, the DNA is TGTGCCAGCAGTGAAGAGCCGGGGGTTACCTACGAGCAGTACTTC. Its translation is CASSEEPGVTYEQYF. The chain couples TRBV6-1 to TRBJ2-7; possibly TRBD2 for D (6 bases). The CDR3 has 15 residues. Germline values: CDR1 MNHNS, CDR2 SASEGT. Trimming left V 1 base short and J 2 bases short, with 12 bases between.

A single count supports this clonotype. The chain has TRBV20-1 and TRBJ2-6; 8 bases align to TRBD2. Germline V gives CDR1 DFQATT, CDR2 SNEGSKA (reference sequence). After removal of 7 bases from V and 0 bases from J, the junction contained 5 bases not matched to a gene. The CDR3 runs 15 residues. The CDR3 coding sequence is TGCAGTGGTGGTAGCGGGAACTCTGGGGCCAACGTCCTGACTTTC. Translated: CSGGSGNSGANVLTF.

The chain uses TRBV6-2 or TRBV6-3 and TRBJ2-1; possible D gene TRBD2, 5 bases. From germline, CDR1 is MNHEY and CDR2 SVGEGT. The CDR3 loop spans 16 amino acids. Trimming stripped 5 bases from V and 9 bases from J, with 23 bases between. The CDR3 region is CASSRNRGSQPGEQFF. DNA of the CDR3: TGTGCCAGCAGTAGGAACCGAGGGAGTCAGCCCGGTGAGCAGTTCTTC.

The CDR3 DNA reads TGCGCCAGCAGCGCGGGACGGTTGACCCCCATGAACACTGAAGCTTTCTTT. Protein: CASSAGRLTPMNTEAFF. The chain couples TRBV5-1 to TRBJ1-1; possible D gene TRBD1, 5 bases. V was clipped by 4 bases and J by 0 bases, with 19 bases between them. The CDR3 loop spans 17 amino acids. Per germline, CDR1 SGHRS and CDR2 YFSETQ.

The gene calls are TRBV12-3 or TRBV12-4 and TRBJ2-1; D is uncertain. The CDR3 length is 15 residues. V lost 7 bases and J 6 bases, leaving 19 bases between the germline ends. CDR3 DNA: TGTGCCAGCACCAGAGAAGGATCCACAGTCAATGAGCAGTTCTTC. Its translation: CASTREGSTVNEQFF.

On this clonotype: A read error is possible here, since a much larger clone lies one base away. This rearrangement joins TRBV4-3 to TRBJ2-2, with D unclear. This CDR3 region has 14 residues. Germline CDR1 LGHNA, CDR2 YSLEER. Trimming removed 0 bases at V and 9 bases at J, with 11 bases between. The CDR3 is CASSQDPFARELFF. CDR3 DNA: TGCGCCAGCAGCCAAGATCCCTTCGCCCGGGAGCTGTTTTTT.

This clonotype occurred many times. The chain joins TRBV20-1 to TRBJ2-3; TRBD2 agrees at 7 bases. CDR1 and CDR2 from the germline V gene are DFQATT and SNEGSKA (reference sequence). This CDR3 comprises 13 residues. V trimming: 6 bases; J trimming: 2 bases; junction bases outside the gene matches: 5. Here the CDR3 reads CSAQRDHTDTQYF. The CDR3 DNA follows: TGCAGTGCCCAGCGGGACCACACAGATACGCAGTATTTT.

V gene TRBV5-5 combines with J gene TRBJ1-1; D may be TRBD1 (5 bases). Germline CDR1 reads SGHKS; CDR2 reads YYEKEE (reference sequence). The V and J ends lost 3 bases and 2 bases respectively, with 11 bases between them. There are 14 residues in the CDR3. The CDR3 nucleotides read TGTGCCAGCAGCTCCGGGACGCGCAACACTGAAGCTTTCTTT. It specifies CASSSGTRNTEAFF. Looking up the rest from reference TRBV5-5 and TRBJ1-1 gives the full variable domain: DAGVTQSPTHLIKTRGQQVTLRCSPISGHKSVSWYQQVLGQGPQFIFQYYEKEERGRGNFPDRFSARQFPNYSSELNVNALLLGDSALYLCASSSGTRNTEAFFGQGTRLTVV.